This section outlines one T cell receptor beta chain sequence together with its context. Treatment: randomized to nivolumab then ipilimumab (arm A) or the reverse (arm B). DNA-damaging chemotherapy had not been given to any patient beforehand. Sequencing used immunoSEQ multiplex PCR; TCRdb keeps in-frame clones, though not all of them. Here the sample spans over 25,000 clones, 60% to 80% being singletons. In germline, CDR1 is SGHVS, CDR2 FNYEAQ. This CDR3 is built from 17 residues. J was trimmed by 4 bases and V by 0 bases; bases with no gene match: 4. The data are from a study of sequential checkpoint blockade in melanoma. Overall study: First-line arms were nivolumab then ipilimumab, or the reverse, randomized 1:1. After both sequences, patients received maintenance nivolumab.

Here the sequenced sample was CD8+ T cells sorted from blood (inferred from file names), taken from a patient given nivolumab and ipilimumab in sequence. The receptor was isolated from a human donor with melanoma. V and J are TRBV7-6 and TRBJ2-2; TRBD2 agrees at 11 bases. The CDR3 loop reads CASSLAHTSGGTGELFF. The DNA of the CDR3 is TGTGCCAGCAGCTTAGCGCACACTAGCGGGGGCACCGGGGAGCTGTTTTTT. The full variable domain, its missing parts supplied by reference TRBV7-6 and TRBJ2-2, is GAGVSQSPRYKVTKRGQDVALRCDPISGHVSLYWYRQALGQGPEFLTYFNYEAQQDKSGLPNDRFSAERPEGSISTLTIQRTEQRDSAMYRCASSLAHTSGGTGELFFGEGSRLTVL.